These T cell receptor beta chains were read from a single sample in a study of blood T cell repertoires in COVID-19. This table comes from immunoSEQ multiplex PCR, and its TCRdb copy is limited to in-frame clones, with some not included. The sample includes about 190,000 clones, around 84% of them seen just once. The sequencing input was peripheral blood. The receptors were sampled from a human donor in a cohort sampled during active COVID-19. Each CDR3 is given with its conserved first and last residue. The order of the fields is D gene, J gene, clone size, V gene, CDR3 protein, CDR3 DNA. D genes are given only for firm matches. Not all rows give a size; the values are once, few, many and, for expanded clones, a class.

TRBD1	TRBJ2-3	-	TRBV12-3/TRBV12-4	CASSATGVDTQYF	TGTGCCAGCAGTGCAACAGGGGTGGATACGCAGTATTTT
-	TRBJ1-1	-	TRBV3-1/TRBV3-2	CASSPYQENTEAFF	TGTGCCAGCAGCCCCTATCAAGAGAACACTGAAGCTTTCTTT
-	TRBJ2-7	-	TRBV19	CASSMGLEKSYEQYF	TGTGCCAGTAGTATGGGACTTGAGAAGTCCTACGAGCAGTACTTC
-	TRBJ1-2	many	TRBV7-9	CASSLTSGSIYGYTF	TGTGCCAGCAGCTTAACCTCCGGGAGCATATATGGCTACACCTTC
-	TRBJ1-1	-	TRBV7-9	CASSLGGVGVGLAEAFF	TGTGCCAGCAGCTTAGGAGGCGTTGGCGTTGGACTTGCTGAAGCTTTCTTT
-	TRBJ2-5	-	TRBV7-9	CASSLSSGRLGETQYF	TGTGCCAGCAGCTTATCGTCGGGGAGGCTAGGAGAGACCCAGTACTTC
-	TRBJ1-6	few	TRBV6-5	CASGGQSNSPLHF	TGTGCCAGCGGGGGCCAGTCTAATTCACCCCTCCACTTT
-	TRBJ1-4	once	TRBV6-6	CASSYSQHPRGEKLFF	TGTGCCAGCAGTTACTCCCAGCACCCACGGGGTGAAAAACTGTTTTTT
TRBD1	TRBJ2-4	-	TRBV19	CASSARQGNIQYF	TGTGCCAGTAGTGCCCGACAGGGGAACATTCAGTACTTC
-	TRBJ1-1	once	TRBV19	CASRGVNTEAFF	TGTGCCAGTAGGGGAGTGAACACTGAAGCTTTCTTT
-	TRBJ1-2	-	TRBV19	CASNQEGRGYTF	TGTGCCAGTAATCAGGAGGGTCGTGGCTACACCTTC
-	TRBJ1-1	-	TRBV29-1	CSCKIVSGNAFF	TGCAGTTGCAAAATTGTCTCGGGTAACGCTTTCTTT
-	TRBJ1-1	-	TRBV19	CASSIDSLWAEAFF	TGTGCCAGTAGTATAGATAGCCTTTGGGCTGAAGCTTTCTTT
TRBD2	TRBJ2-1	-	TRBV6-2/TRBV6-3	CASSYSRRGTYNEQFF	TGTGCCAGCAGTTACTCTCGGCGGGGGACCTACAATGAGCAGTTCTTC
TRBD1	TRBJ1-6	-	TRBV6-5	CASTSDRNDNSPLHF	TGTGCCAGCACCTCGGACAGGAACGATAATTCACCCCTCCACTTT
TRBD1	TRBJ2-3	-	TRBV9	CASSVGGGPDTQYF	TGTGCCAGCAGCGTAGGAGGGGGCCCAGATACGCAGTATTTT
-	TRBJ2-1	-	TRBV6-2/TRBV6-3	CASSPRGSPSSYNEQFF	TGTGCCAGCAGCCCTAGGGGAAGTCCTTCCTCCTACAATGAGCAGTTCTTC
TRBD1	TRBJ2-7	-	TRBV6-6	CASRPGQGTYEQYF	TGTGCCAGCAGGCCGGGACAGGGCACCTACGAGCAGTACTTC